The present entry profiles one TCR beta chain with its context. What this receptor recognizes is not known. Qualities for individual bases were not recorded, and no much larger clone is one base off. These data come from a study of control samples from healthy donors and cancer patients (dated by TCRdb to the early 2020s). The germline V gene provides CDR1 KGHSH and CDR2 LQKENI. From the cysteine through the phenylalanine, the CDR3 covers 16 amino acids. Just CDR3 DNA is preserved here, 48 bases in frame from base 1. V is trimmed back by 3 bases and J by 4 bases, and the junction contains 7 bases that no gene match accounts for. Library prep was done by the immunoSEQ multiplex PCR assay. TCRdb stores this immuneACCESS table with in-frame sequences only. Part of the clones is absent; in the studies checked, under half of the shortfall reflects unresolved V genes, and no reason is known for the rest. Within this sample are roughly 80,000 clones, with about 90% of them counted one time only. About 1.9% of the sample comes from the top ten.

Specimen: PBMCs. The origin of this receptor is a woman aged 55-69 years with head and neck cancer. The chain employs TRBV18 and TRBJ2-2; 8 nucleotides in the junction match TRBD1. For the CDR3, the sequence is CASSPDRGLGTGELFF. The DNA reads TGTGCCAGCTCACCCGACAGGGGCTTGGGCACCGGGGAGCTGTTTTTT.